The rows below give T cell receptor beta chains drawn from one sample of a study of T-cell reconstitution after alpha-beta-depleted transplantation in children. TCRdb re-derived calls from the PCR reads in MiXCR, one entry per CDR3 protein. The sample has 700,000 to 850,000 distinct CDR3 sequences, approximately 15% seen once. The material sequenced was PBMCs, mostly from graft donor cells, taken 360 days after TCRalphabeta/CD19-depleted stem cell transplant. The source of these receptors is a male patient aged 5 to 17 who had a stem cell transplant for acute lymphoblastic leukemia, so the T cells may come from the graft donor. The CDR3 runs from the conserved cysteine through the conserved F or W. Fields, in order: D gene, V gene, J gene, clone size, CDR3 protein, CDR3 DNA. D genes are given only for firm matches. Clone sizes are given selectively: once, few, many, or a class where the clone is expanded.

d_gene: TRBD1; v_gene: TRBV12-3/TRBV12-4; j_gene: TRBJ2-7; abundance: .; CDR3aa: CASSYTDRAYEQYF; CDR3nt: TGTGCCAGCAGTTACACTGACAGGGCCTACGAGCAGTACTTC
d_gene: TRBD2; v_gene: TRBV4-1; j_gene: TRBJ2-7; abundance: few; CDR3aa: CASSPLVRREGRYEQYF; CDR3nt: TGCGCCAGCAGCCCCTTGGTAAGGCGGGAGGGCCGCTACGAGCAGTACTTC
d_gene: TRBD1; v_gene: TRBV4-1; j_gene: TRBJ2-7; abundance: few; CDR3aa: CASSQGTGPSYEQYF; CDR3nt: TGCGCCAGCAGCCAGGGGACAGGGCCATCCTACGAGCAGTACTTC
d_gene: .; v_gene: TRBV27; j_gene: TRBJ2-7; abundance: .; CDR3aa: CASSLFTGWYEQYF; CDR3nt: TGTGCCAGCAGTTTATTCACGGGGTGGTACGAGCAGTACTTC
d_gene: TRBD2; v_gene: TRBV27; j_gene: TRBJ2-2; abundance: .; CDR3aa: CASTRLAVNTGELFF; CDR3nt: TGTGCCAGCACTCGACTAGCGGTTAACACCGGGGAGCTGTTTTTT
d_gene: .; v_gene: TRBV12-3/TRBV12-4; j_gene: TRBJ2-5; abundance: .; CDR3aa: CASSFGGGVQYF; CDR3nt: TGTGCCAGCAGTTTTGGTGGCGGGGTTCAGTACTTC
d_gene: .; v_gene: TRBV11-2; j_gene: TRBJ2-1; abundance: few; CDR3aa: CASSPASFSYNEQFF; CDR3nt: TGTGCCAGCAGCCCAGCTTCCTTCTCCTACAATGAGCAGTTCTTC
d_gene: TRBD1; v_gene: TRBV6-5; j_gene: TRBJ1-6; abundance: many; CDR3aa: CASRHDRVSPLHF; CDR3nt: TGTGCCAGCAGGCACGACAGGGTGTCACCCCTCCACTTT
d_gene: .; v_gene: TRBV4-1; j_gene: TRBJ2-1; abundance: .; CDR3aa: CASTPGGGEQFF; CDR3nt: TGCGCCAGCACTCCGGGTGGGGGTGAGCAGTTCTTC
d_gene: .; v_gene: TRBV7-9; j_gene: TRBJ2-7; abundance: .; CDR3aa: CASSLAQANPYF; CDR3nt: TGTGCCAGCAGCTTAGCGCAGGCTAATCCGTACTTC
d_gene: .; v_gene: TRBV13; j_gene: TRBJ2-7; abundance: few; CDR3aa: CASSNGGTYEQYF; CDR3nt: TGTGCCTCCAGCAATGGGGGTACCTACGAGCAGTACTTC
d_gene: .; v_gene: TRBV5-1; j_gene: TRBJ2-1; abundance: many; CDR3aa: CASRLSGRTYNEQFF; CDR3nt: TGCGCCAGCAGATTGAGCGGACGCACCTACAATGAGCAGTTCTTC
d_gene: TRBD2; v_gene: TRBV12-3/TRBV12-4; j_gene: TRBJ2-1; abundance: many; CDR3aa: CASGGSPNEQFF; CDR3nt: TGTGCCAGCGGCGGGAGCCCGAATGAGCAGTTCTTC
d_gene: .; v_gene: TRBV2; j_gene: TRBJ2-7; abundance: .; CDR3aa: CASIPRDPYEQYF; CDR3nt: TGTGCCAGCATCCCCAGGGATCCATACGAGCAGTACTTC
d_gene: TRBD1; v_gene: TRBV29-1; j_gene: TRBJ2-5; abundance: few; CDR3aa: CSVSTGQETQYF; CDR3nt: TGCAGCGTGTCGACAGGGCAAGAGACCCAGTACTTC
d_gene: .; v_gene: TRBV5-1; j_gene: TRBJ2-2; abundance: few; CDR3aa: CASSSNLWTDLNTGELFF; CDR3nt: TGCGCCAGCAGCTCCAACCTCTGGACGGACCTGAACACCGGGGAGCTGTTTTTT
d_gene: TRBD1; v_gene: TRBV12-3/TRBV12-4; j_gene: TRBJ2-7; abundance: few; CDR3aa: CASRGPGTGHYEQYF; CDR3nt: TGTGCCAGCAGGGGACCCGGGACAGGGCACTACGAGCAGTACTTC
d_gene: .; v_gene: TRBV10-1; j_gene: TRBJ2-7; abundance: .; CDR3aa: CASSSRRRDEQYF; CDR3nt: TGCGCCAGCTCTAGTAGGCGGAGGGACGAGCAGTACTTC
d_gene: TRBD1; v_gene: TRBV25-1; j_gene: TRBJ2-1; abundance: .; CDR3aa: CASSEVFGGTGVYNEQFF; CDR3nt: TGTGCCAGCAGTGAAGTCTTTGGCGGGACAGGGGTATACAATGAGCAGTTCTTC
d_gene: .; v_gene: TRBV14; j_gene: TRBJ2-1; abundance: few; CDR3aa: CASSQVFLGEQFF; CDR3nt: TGTGCCAGCAGCCAAGTCTTTTTGGGTGAGCAGTTCTTC
d_gene: TRBD2; v_gene: TRBV18; j_gene: TRBJ2-7; abundance: .; CDR3aa: CASSLLAGDFNEQYF; CDR3nt: TGTGCCAGCTCCCTTCTAGCGGGAGATTTCAACGAGCAGTACTTC
d_gene: .; v_gene: TRBV12-3/TRBV12-4; j_gene: TRBJ2-1; abundance: many; CDR3aa: CASSLEARRFSYNEQFF; CDR3nt: TGTGCCAGCAGTTTAGAGGCCAGGCGATTCTCCTACAATGAGCAGTTCTTC
d_gene: .; v_gene: TRBV9; j_gene: TRBJ2-2; abundance: few; CDR3aa: CASSVVVGYTTGELFF; CDR3nt: TGTGCCAGCAGCGTAGTTGTGGGGTATACCACCGGGGAGCTGTTTTTT
d_gene: .; v_gene: TRBV29-1; j_gene: TRBJ1-1; abundance: .; CDR3aa: CSVVFHNTEAFF; CDR3nt: TGCAGCGTTGTCTTCCACAACACTGAAGCTTTCTTT
d_gene: TRBD2; v_gene: TRBV18; j_gene: TRBJ2-4; abundance: .; CDR3aa: CASSLNGASGTKNIQYF; CDR3nt: TGTGCCAGCTCACTGAATGGGGCTAGCGGAACCAAAAACATTCAGTACTTC
d_gene: .; v_gene: TRBV20-1; j_gene: TRBJ2-1; abundance: few; CDR3aa: CSAPRTVYNEQFF; CDR3nt: TGCAGTGCTCCAAGGACAGTATACAATGAGCAGTTCTTC
d_gene: .; v_gene: TRBV4-1; j_gene: TRBJ2-6; abundance: few; CDR3aa: CASSQVGGNGANVLTF; CDR3nt: TGCGCCAGCAGCCAAGTAGGGGGGAATGGGGCCAACGTCCTGACTTTC
d_gene: TRBD1; v_gene: TRBV12-3/TRBV12-4; j_gene: TRBJ1-2; abundance: .; CDR3aa: CASSLLGTGSGYTF; CDR3nt: TGTGCCAGCAGTCTTTTGGGGACAGGGAGCGGCTACACCTTC
d_gene: .; v_gene: TRBV15; j_gene: TRBJ1-6; abundance: many; CDR3aa: CATSRLYPSSYNSPLHF; CDR3nt: TGTGCCACCAGCAGACTCTACCCGAGCTCCTATAATTCACCCCTCCACTTT
d_gene: .; v_gene: TRBV20-1; j_gene: TRBJ1-1; abundance: .; CDR3aa: CSARDHLNTEAFF; CDR3nt: TGCAGTGCTAGAGATCACTTAAACACTGAAGCTTTCTTT
d_gene: TRBD2; v_gene: TRBV12-3/TRBV12-4; j_gene: TRBJ2-4; abundance: few; CDR3aa: CASAPLAGKNIQYF; CDR3nt: TGTGCCAGCGCCCCCCTAGCGGGTAAAAACATTCAGTACTTC